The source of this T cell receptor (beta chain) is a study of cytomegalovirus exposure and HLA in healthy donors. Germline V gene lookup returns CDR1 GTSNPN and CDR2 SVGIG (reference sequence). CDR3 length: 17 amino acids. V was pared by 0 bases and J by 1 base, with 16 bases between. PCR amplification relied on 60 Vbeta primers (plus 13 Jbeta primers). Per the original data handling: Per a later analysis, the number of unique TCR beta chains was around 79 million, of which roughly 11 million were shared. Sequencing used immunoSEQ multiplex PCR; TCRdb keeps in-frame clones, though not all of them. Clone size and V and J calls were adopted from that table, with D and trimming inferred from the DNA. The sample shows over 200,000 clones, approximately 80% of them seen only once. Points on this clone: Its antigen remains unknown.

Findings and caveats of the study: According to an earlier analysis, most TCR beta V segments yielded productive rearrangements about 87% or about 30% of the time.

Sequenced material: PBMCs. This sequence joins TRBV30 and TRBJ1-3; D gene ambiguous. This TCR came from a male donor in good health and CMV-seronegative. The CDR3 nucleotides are TGTGCCTGGAGTGTACTTCGCGGCAGCCTATCTGGAAACACCATATATTTT. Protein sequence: CAWSVLRGSLSGNTIYF.